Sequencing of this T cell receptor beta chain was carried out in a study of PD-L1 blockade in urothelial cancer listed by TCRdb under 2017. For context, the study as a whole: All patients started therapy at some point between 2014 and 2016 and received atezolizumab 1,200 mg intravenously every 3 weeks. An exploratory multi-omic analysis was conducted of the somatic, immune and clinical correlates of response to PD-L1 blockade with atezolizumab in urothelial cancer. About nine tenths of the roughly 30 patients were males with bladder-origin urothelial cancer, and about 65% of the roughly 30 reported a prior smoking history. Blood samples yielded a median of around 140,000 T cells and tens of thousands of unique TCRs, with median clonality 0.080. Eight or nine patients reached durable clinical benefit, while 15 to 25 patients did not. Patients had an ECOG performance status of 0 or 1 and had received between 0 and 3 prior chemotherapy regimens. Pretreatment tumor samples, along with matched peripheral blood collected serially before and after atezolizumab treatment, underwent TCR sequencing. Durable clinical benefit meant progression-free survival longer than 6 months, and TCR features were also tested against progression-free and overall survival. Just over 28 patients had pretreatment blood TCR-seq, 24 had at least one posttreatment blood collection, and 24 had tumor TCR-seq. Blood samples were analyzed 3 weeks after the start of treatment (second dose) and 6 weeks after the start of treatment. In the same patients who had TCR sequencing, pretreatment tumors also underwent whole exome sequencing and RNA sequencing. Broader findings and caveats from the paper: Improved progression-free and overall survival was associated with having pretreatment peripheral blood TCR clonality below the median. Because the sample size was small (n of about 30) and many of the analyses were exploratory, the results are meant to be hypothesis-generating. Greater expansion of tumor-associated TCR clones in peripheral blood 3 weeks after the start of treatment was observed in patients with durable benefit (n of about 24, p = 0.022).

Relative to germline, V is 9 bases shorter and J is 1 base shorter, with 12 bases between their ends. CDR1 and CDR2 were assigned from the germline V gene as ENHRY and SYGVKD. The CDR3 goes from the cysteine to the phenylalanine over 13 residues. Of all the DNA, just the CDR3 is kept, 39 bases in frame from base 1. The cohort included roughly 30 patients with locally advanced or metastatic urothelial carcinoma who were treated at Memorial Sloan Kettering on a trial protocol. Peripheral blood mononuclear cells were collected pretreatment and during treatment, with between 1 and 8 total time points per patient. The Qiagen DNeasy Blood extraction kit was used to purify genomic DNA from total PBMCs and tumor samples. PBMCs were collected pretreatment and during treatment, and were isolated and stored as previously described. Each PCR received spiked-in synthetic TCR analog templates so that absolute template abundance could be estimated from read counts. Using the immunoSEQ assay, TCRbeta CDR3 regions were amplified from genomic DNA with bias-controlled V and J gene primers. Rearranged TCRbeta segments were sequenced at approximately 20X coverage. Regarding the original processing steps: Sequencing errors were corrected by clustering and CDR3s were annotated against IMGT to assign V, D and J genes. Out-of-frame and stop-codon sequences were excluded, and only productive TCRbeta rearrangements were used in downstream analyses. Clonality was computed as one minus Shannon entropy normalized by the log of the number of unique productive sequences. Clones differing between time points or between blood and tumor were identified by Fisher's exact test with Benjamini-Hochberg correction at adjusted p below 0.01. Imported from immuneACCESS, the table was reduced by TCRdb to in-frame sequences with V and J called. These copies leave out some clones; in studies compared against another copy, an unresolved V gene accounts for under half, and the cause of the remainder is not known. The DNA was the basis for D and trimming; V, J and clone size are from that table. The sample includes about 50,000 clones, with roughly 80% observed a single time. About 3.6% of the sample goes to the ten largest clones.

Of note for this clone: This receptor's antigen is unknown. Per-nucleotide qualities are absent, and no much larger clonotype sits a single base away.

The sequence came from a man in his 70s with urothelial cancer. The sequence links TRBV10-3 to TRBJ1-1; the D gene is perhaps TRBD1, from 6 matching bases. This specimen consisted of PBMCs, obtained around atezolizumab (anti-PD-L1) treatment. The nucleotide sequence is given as TGTGCCATTACACAGGGCCAGAACACTGAAGCTTTCTTT. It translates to CAITQGQNTEAFF.